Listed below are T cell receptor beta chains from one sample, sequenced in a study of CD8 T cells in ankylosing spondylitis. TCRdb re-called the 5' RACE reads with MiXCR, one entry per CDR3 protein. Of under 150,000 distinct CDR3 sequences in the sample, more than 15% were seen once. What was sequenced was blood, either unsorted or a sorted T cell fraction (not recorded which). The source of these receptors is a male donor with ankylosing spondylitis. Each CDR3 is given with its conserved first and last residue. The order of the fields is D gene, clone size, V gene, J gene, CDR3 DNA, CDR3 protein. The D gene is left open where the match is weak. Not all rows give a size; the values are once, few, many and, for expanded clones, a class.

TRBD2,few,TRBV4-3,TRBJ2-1,TGCGCCAGCAGCCACGGGATAGCGGGTGGGGATGAGCAGTTCTTC,CASSHGIAGGDEQFF
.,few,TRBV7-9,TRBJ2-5,TGTGCCAGCAGCTTGGTGAGCCGGCTAGCGACTAAAGAGACCCAGTACTTC,CASSLVSRLATKETQYF
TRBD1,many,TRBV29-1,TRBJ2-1,TGCAGCGTTGAGACAGGACAGGGGAGATTTGAGCAGTTCTTC,CSVETGQGRFEQFF
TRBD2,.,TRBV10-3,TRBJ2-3,TGTGCCATCAGTCGGACTAGCGCTAGCACAGATACGCAGTATTTT,CAISRTSASTDTQYF
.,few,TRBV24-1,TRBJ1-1,TGTGCCACCAGACGAAGTTTGAACACTGAAGCTTTCTTT,CATRRSLNTEAFF
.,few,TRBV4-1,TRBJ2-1,TGCGCCAGCAGCCAAGCCGGGGGACCACCCTACAATGAGCAGTTCTTC,CASSQAGGPPYNEQFF
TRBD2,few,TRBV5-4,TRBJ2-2,TGTGCCAGCAGCTTGGGGGGCGGGAGCGGCACCGGGGAGCTGTTTTTT,CASSLGGGSGTGELFF
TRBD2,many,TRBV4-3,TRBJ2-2,TGCGCCAGCAGCTCCGGCGGGAGGACCGGGGAGCTGTTTTTT,CASSSGGRTGELFF
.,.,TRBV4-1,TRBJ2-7,TGCGCCAGCAGCCAAACCGGGACAAGCTACGAGCAGTACTTC,CASSQTGTSYEQYF
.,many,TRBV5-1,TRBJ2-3,TGCGCCAGCGCCCTTATGGATACGCAGTATTTT,CASALMDTQYF
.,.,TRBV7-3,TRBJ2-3,TGTGCCAGCATCTTCCATGGGTGGGAGTCTTCACGCACAGATACGCAGTATTTT,CASIFHGWESSRTDTQYF
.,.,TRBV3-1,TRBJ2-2,TGTGCCAGCAGCCAAGTGGTACGCAACACCGGGGAGCTGTTTTTT,CASSQVVRNTGELFF
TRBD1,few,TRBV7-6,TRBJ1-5,TGTGCCAGCAGCTTAGGCCCCGGACAGGGGGGCACCGACAATCAGCCCCAGCATTTT,CASSLGPGQGGTDNQPQHF
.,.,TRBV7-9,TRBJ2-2,TGTGCCAGCAGCTTCCCTAACAGGGTTGGAGTCGCCGGGGAGCTGTTTTTT,CASSFPNRVGVAGELFF
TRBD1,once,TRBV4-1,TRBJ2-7,TGCGCCAGCAGCCAAGGCGACAGGGGCTACGAGCAGTACTTC,CASSQGDRGYEQYF
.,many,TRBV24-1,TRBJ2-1,TGTGCCACCAGTGCCAAAGGAGGGGGCAGTGAGCAGTTCTTC,CATSAKGGGSEQFF
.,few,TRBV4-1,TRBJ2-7,TGCGCCAGCAGGACCGGGACGGAAACCTACGAGCAGTACTTC,CASRTGTETYEQYF
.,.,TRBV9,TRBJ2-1,TGTGCCAGCAGCGCAGGACTAAGGAATGAGCAGTTCTTC,CASSAGLRNEQFF
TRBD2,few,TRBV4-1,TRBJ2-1,TGCGCCAGCAGCCAAGTAGCGGGAGGGCCAGTCTATGAGCAGTTCTTC,CASSQVAGGPVYEQFF
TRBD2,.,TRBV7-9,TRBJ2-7,TGTGCCAGCAGCCCAAGACTAGCGGGAGACGTCTACGAGCAGTACTTC,CASSPRLAGDVYEQYF
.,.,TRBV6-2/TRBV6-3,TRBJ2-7,TGTGCCAGCAGTTATGGCGCAGGAGGCTACGAGCAGTACTTC,CASSYGAGGYEQYF
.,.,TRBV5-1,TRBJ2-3,TGCGCCAGCAGCTTGTTCGAGGAAACGCCCGCAGATACGCAGTATTTT,CASSLFEETPADTQYF
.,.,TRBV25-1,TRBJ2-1,TGTGCCAGCAGTAGGGGACCTTACAATGAGCAGTTCTTC,CASSRGPYNEQFF
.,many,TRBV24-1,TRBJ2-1,TGTGCCACCAGCCGGGATAGCTCCTACAATGAGCAGTTCTTC,CATSRDSSYNEQFF
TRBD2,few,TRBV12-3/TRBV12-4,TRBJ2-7,TGTGCCAGCAGTTTAGGGACTAGCGGGAGAATAAGGGAGCAGTACTTC,CASSLGTSGRIREQYF
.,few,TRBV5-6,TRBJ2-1,TGTGCCAGCAACGAAAAAGCGGCTGAGCAGTTCTTC,CASNEKAAEQFF
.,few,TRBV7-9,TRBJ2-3,TGTGCCAGCAGCTCCCCCGGACGCGGAGATACGCAGTATTTT,CASSSPGRGDTQYF
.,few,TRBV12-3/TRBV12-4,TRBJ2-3,TGTGCCAGCCTATTAATATCCACAGATACGCAGTATTTT,CASLLISTDTQYF
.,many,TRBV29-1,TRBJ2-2,TGCAGCGTTGAGTCAGGGACCGGGGAGCTGTTTTTT,CSVESGTGELFF
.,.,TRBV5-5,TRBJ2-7,TGTGCCAGCAGCTCATCCACCGGACAACCGTCCTACGAGCAGTACTTC,CASSSSTGQPSYEQYF
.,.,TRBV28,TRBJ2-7,TGTGCCAGCAGGACAGGGGTGGCCTGGCGGGAGGGCCACGAGCAGTACTTC,CASRTGVAWREGHEQYF
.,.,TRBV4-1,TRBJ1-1,TGCGCCAGCAGGCATCCGGGCCTCCAGGGAGCTTTCTTT,CASRHPGLQGAFF
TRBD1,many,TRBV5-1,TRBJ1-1,TGCGCCAGCAGGGACAGGTTCGCGACTGAAGCTTTCTTT,CASRDRFATEAFF
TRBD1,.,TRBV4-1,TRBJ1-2,TGCGCCAGCAGCCAAGGAAGGGGGCGCGATGGCTACACCTTC,CASSQGRGRDGYTF
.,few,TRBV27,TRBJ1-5,TGTGCCAGCAGTTCACTCGGGGAAAGCAATCAGCCCCAGCATTTT,CASSSLGESNQPQHF
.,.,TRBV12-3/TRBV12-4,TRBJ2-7,TGTGCCAGCAGTTTAGAGGGGGGTTACTACGAGCAGTACTTC,CASSLEGGYYEQYF
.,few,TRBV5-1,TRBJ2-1,TGCGCCAGCAGCGGAGGGTCGGATGAGCAGTTCTTC,CASSGGSDEQFF
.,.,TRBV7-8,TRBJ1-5,TGTGCCAGCAGCTTAAGAGGCCTATCGCATCAGCCCCAGCATTTT,CASSLRGLSHQPQHF
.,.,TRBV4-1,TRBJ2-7,TGCGCCAGCAGCCAAGGGCCCCGGACCTACGAGCAGTACTTC,CASSQGPRTYEQYF
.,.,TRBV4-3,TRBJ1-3,TGCGCCAGCAGCCAGACCAGCGCTAAGAGCCTCGGAAACACCATATATTTT,CASSQTSAKSLGNTIYF
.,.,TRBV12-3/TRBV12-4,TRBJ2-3,TGTGCCAGCAGTCCCGGGACCCTCACAGATACGCAGTATTTT,CASSPGTLTDTQYF
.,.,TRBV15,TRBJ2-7,TGTGCCACCAGCAGGGACTTCAACTACGAGCAGTACTTC,CATSRDFNYEQYF
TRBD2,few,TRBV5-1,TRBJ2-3,TGCGCCAGCAGCTTGGGTACTAGCGGGAACACAGATACGCAGTATTTT,CASSLGTSGNTDTQYF
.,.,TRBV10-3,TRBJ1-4,TGTGCCATCAGTGAGTCGACGGGGGAAAAACTGTTTTTT,CAISESTGEKLFF
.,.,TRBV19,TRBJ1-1,TGTGCCAGTAGTATATTCGGGAGCACTGAAGCTTTCTTT,CASSIFGSTEAFF
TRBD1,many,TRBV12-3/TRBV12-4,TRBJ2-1,TGTGCCAGCAGTTCCCCGCTGGACAGGTACAATGAGCAGTTCTTC,CASSSPLDRYNEQFF
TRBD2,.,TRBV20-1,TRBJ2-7,TGCAGTGCTAGAGAACCTAGCGGGAGTTTTTACGAGCAGTACTTC,CSAREPSGSFYEQYF
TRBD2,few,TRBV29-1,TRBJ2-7,TGCAGCGTTTACGGACTAGCGGGAGCATTTTACGAGCAGTACTTC,CSVYGLAGAFYEQYF
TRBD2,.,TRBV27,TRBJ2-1,TGTGCCAGCAGCGTGACTAGCGGGTTTCCCCCTCCAAATGAGCAGTTCTTC,CASSVTSGFPPPNEQFF
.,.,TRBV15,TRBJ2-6,TGTGCCACCAGCGAGGCGGGTTCCTGGGAGCTCTCTGGGGCCAACGTCCTGACTTTC,CATSEAGSWELSGANVLTF
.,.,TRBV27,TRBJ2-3,TGTGCCAGCAGTCCTGGGACTGGAGATACGCAGTATTTT,CASSPGTGDTQYF
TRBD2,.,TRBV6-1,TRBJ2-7,TGTGCCAGCGAAGGGACTAGCGGGAGTTCTTACGAGCAGTACTTC,CASEGTSGSSYEQYF
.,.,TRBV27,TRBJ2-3,TGTGCCAGCAGTTTATCCGGTACGCAGTATTTT,CASSLSGTQYF
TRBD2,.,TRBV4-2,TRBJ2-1,TGTGCCAGCAGCCAAGCCCTCATAACGGGAGGGTACAATGAGCAGTTCTTC,CASSQALITGGYNEQFF
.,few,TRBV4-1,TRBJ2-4,TGCGCCAGCAGCCAAGACAGAAACATTCAGTACTTC,CASSQDRNIQYF